This T cell receptor beta chain was sequenced during a study of CD8 T cells in Susac syndrome. Random hexamers served to reverse transcribe roughly 0.45 to 1 ug RNA. immunoSEQ multiplex PCR amplified TCR beta CDR3 across 54 Vbeta, 13 Jbeta. TCRdb recomputed calls from the immunoSEQ multiplex PCR reads with MiXCR, one row per CDR3 protein. The profile shows over 100,000 distinct CDR3 sequences, under 95% of them singletons. The sample holds a few counts of this clonotype. Sequencing of TCR beta was performed on blood CD8+ and CD4+ T cells. The CDR3 length is 13 residues. Losses at the gene ends were 7 bases for V and 4 bases for J; bases not matched to a gene: 10. Looked up from germline, CDR1 is SQVTM and CDR2 is ANQGSEA.

The sequence was obtained from a human donor in good health. Input material: CD8+ T cells from PBMCs. The chain is built from TRBV29-1 and TRBJ2-7; 7 bases match TRBD2. The CDR3 loop is CSARSGNQYEQYF. CDR3 DNA: TGCAGCGCGAGGAGCGGGAACCAATACGAGCAGTACTTC.